This T cell receptor beta chain was sequenced for a study of blood T cell repertoires in COVID-19. Germline V CDR1 and CDR2: KGHSH, LQKENI. CDR3 length equals 19 residues. V trimming: 1 base; J trimming: 5 bases; junction bases outside the gene matches: 18. The protocol was immunoSEQ multiplex PCR, while the TCRdb copy is restricted to in-frame clones and leaves out a portion. The repertoire holds about 100,000 clones, with roughly 80% as singletons. J is TRBJ2-5 and V is TRBV18, with 8 bases matching TRBD1. The receptor was isolated from a woman aged 60-70 years with acute or convalescent COVID-19. The sequencing sample was made of peripheral blood. CDR3 residues: CASSPRLLRDRMSIETQYF. The CDR3 bases are TGTGCCAGCTCACCACGCCTCCTCCGGGACAGGATGTCCATTGAGACCCAGTACTTC.